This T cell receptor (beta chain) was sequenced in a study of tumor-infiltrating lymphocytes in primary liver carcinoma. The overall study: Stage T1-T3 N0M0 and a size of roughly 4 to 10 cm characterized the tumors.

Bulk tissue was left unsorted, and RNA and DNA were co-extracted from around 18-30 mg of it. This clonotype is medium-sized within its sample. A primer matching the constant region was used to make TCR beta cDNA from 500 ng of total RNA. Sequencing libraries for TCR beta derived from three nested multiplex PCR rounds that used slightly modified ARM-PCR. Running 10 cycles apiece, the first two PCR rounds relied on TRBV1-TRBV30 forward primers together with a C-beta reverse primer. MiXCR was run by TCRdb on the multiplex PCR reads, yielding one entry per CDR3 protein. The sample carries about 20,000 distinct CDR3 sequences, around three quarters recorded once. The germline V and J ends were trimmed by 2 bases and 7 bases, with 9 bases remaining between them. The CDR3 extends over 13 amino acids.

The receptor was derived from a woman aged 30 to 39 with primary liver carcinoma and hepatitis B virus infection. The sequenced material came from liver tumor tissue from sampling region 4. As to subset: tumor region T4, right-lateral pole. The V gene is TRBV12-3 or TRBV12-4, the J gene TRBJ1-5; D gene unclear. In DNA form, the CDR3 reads TGTGCCAGCAGTTTAACGGGGATACAGCCCCAGCATTTT. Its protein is CASSLTGIQPQHF.